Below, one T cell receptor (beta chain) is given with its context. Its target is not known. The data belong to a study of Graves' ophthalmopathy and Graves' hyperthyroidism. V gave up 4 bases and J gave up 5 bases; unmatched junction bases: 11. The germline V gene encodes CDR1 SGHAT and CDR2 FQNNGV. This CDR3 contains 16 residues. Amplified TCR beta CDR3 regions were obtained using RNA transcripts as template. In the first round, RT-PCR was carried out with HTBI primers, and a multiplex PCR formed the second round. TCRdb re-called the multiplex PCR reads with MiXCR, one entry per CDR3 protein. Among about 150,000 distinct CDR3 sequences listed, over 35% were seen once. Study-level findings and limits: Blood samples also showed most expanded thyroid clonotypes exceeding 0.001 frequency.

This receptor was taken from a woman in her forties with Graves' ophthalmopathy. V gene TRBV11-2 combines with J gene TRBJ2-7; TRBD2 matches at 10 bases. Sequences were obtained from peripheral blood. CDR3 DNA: TGTGCCAGCAGCTCCCAGGTTGGTAGCGGGAGGAACGAGCAGTACTTC. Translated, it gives CASSSQVGSGRNEQYF.